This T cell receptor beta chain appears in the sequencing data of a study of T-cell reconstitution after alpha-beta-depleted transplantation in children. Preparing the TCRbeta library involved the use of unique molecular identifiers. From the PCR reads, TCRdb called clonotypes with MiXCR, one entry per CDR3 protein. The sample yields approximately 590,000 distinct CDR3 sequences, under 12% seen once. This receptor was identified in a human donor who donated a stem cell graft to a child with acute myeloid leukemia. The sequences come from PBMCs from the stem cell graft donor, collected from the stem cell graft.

CDR3: CASRRTLNTEAFF. CDR3 DNA sequence: TGTGCCAGCAGACGGACCTTGAACACTGAAGCTTTCTTT. This chain uses TRBV7-2 with TRBJ1-1, with D uncertain. CDR3 size: 13 residues. The V end was cut by 6 bases, the J end by 0 bases, with 8 bases between. Germline V gene sequence: CDR1 SGHTA, CDR2 FQGNSA.